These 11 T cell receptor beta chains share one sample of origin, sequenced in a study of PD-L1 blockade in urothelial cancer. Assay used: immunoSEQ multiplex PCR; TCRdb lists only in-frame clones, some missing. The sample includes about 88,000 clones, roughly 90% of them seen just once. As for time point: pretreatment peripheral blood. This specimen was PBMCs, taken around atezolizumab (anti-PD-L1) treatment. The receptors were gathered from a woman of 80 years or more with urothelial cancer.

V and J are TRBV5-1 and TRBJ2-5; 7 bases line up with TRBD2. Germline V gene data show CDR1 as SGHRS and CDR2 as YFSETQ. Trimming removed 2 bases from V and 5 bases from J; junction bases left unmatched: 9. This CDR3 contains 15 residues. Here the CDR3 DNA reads TGCGCCAGCAGCTTTGCTGGGAGGGCCGGGGAGACCCAGTACTTC. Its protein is CASSFAGRAGETQYF.

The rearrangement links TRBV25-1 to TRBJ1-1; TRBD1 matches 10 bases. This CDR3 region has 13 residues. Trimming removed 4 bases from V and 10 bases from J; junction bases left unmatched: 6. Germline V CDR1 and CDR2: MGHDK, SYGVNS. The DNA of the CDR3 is TGTGCCAGCAGTGCCCGGGACAGGGGCTCAGCTTTCTTT. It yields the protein CASSARDRGSAFF.

The CDR3 DNA follows: TGTGCCAGCAGCCCGGGACAGGCCAACAATGAGCAGTTCTTC. It encodes CASSPGQANNEQFF. V is TRBV6-4 and J is TRBJ2-1; TRBD1 agrees at 8 bases. Germline lookup yields CDR1 MRHNA and CDR2 SNTAGT. J was trimmed by 5 bases and V by 6 bases; bases with no gene match: 6. This CDR3 is 14 amino acids long.

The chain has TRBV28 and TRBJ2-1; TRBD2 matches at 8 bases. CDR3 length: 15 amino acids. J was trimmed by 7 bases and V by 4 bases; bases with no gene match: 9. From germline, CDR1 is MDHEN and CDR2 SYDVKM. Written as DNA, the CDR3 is TGTGCCAGCAGTTCCGCAGGAGCGGGAGTTAATGAGCAGTTCTTC. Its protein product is CASSSAGAGVNEQFF.

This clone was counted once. CDR3 residues: CASSLPGLTYNEQFF. CDR3 nucleotide sequence: TGTGCCAGCAGCCTGCCGGGACTAACCTACAATGAGCAGTTCTTC. V and J are TRBV5-6 and TRBJ2-1; 7 bases are a match to TRBD2. CDR1 and CDR2 from the germline V gene are SGHDT and YYEEEE. The CDR3 has 15 amino acids. V lost 4 bases to trimming and J lost 2 bases; unmatched junction nucleotides: 6.

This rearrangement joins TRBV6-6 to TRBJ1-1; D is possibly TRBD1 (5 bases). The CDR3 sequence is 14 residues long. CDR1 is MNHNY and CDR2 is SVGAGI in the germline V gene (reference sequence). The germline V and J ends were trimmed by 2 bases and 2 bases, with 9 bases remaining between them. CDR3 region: CASSYDRINTEAFF. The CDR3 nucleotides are TGTGCCAGCAGTTACGACAGAATAAACACTGAAGCTTTCTTT.

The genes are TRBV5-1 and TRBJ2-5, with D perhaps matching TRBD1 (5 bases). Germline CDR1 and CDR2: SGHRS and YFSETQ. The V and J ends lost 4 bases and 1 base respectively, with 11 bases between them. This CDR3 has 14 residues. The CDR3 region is CASSRETGQETQYF. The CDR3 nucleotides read TGCGCCAGCAGCAGGGAAACAGGCCAAGAGACCCAGTACTTC.

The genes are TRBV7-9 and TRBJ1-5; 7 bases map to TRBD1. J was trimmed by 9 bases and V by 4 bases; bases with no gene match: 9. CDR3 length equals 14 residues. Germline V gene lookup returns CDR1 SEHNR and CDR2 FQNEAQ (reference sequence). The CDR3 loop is CASSYTGDHTPQHF. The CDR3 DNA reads TGTGCCAGCAGCTATACAGGGGATCATACGCCCCAGCATTTT.

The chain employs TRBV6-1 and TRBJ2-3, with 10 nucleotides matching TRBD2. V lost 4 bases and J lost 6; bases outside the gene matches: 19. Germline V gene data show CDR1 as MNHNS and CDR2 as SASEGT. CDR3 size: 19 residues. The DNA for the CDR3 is TGTGCCAGCAGTGTCCTGACTCGGATTTCTAGCGGGAGTGTGGATACGCAGTATTTT. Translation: CASSVLTRISSGSVDTQYF.

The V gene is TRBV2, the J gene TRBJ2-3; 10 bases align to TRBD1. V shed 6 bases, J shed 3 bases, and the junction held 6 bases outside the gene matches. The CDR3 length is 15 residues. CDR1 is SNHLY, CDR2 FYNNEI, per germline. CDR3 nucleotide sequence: TGTGCCAGCAGGATGGGACAGGGGTTGACAGATACGCAGTATTTT. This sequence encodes CASRMGQGLTDTQYF.

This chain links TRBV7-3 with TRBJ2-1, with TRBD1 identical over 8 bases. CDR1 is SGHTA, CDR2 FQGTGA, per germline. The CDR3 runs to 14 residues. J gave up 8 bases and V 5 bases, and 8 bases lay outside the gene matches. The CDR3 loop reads CASSQGQGADEQFF. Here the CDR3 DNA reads TGTGCCAGCAGCCAAGGACAGGGTGCGGATGAGCAGTTCTTC.